The 15 T cell receptor beta chains presented below share a single source sample, sequenced in a study of T cells in Graves' hyperthyroidism and ophthalmopathy. TCR beta CDR3 sequences were amplified from RNA transcripts. The HTBI set primed first-round TCR CDR3 RT-PCR. TCRdb re-derived calls from the multiplex PCR reads in MiXCR, one entry per CDR3 protein. The profile shows some 580,000 distinct CDR3 sequences, approximately 15% of them singletons. The material sequenced was blood. The receptors here all came from a woman between 40 and 50 years old with Graves' ophthalmopathy.

This clonotype was counted a few times. The chain is built from TRBV12-3 or TRBV12-4 and TRBJ2-6, with D perhaps TRBD1 or TRBD2 (5 bases each). V was clipped by 6 bases and J by 2 bases, with 11 bases between them. CDR3 length: 15 amino acids. The chain's CDR3 is CASSLWGTGANVLTF. The CDR3 nucleotides are TGTGCCAGCAGCCTGTGGGGGACTGGGGCCAACGTCCTGACTTTC.

The V call is TRBV5-1, the J call TRBJ2-7; 14 nucleotides align to TRBD2. Germline CDR1 is SGHRS and CDR2 is YFSETQ. J lost 5 bases, V lost 1 base, and 5 bases had no gene match. The CDR3 runs 16 residues. This CDR3 is CASSLTGLAGGHEQYF. The CDR3 DNA follows: TGCGCCAGCAGCTTGACCGGACTAGCGGGAGGCCACGAGCAGTACTTC.

This clonotype was picked up many times. The chain carries TRBV29-1 and TRBJ2-1; 14 nucleotides line up with TRBD2. The CDR3 contains 16 residues. From germline, CDR1 is SQVTM and CDR2 ANQGSEA. V gave up 4 bases and J gave up 8 bases; unmatched junction bases: 10. CDR3 region: CSVALGTSGRMDEQFF. The CDR3 nucleotides are TGCAGCGTTGCTCTAGGGACTAGCGGGAGAATGGATGAGCAGTTCTTC.

This chain uses TRBV2 with TRBJ1-2; TRBD1 matches at 8 bases. The germline gives CDR1 SNHLY, CDR2 FYNNEI. J was trimmed by 8 bases and V by 5 bases; bases with no gene match: 4. The CDR3 extends over 12 amino acids. CDR3 protein: CASSKQGGGYTF. In DNA form, the CDR3 reads TGTGCCAGCAGTAAACAGGGGGGAGGCTACACCTTC.

The table lists this clonotype with a few counts. The chain carries TRBV20-1 and TRBJ2-1; D perhaps matches TRBD1 (5 bases). CDR3 size: 12 residues. Germline V CDR1 and CDR2: DFQATT, SNEGSKA (reference sequence). Trimming left V 6 bases short and J 7 bases short, with 13 bases between. CDR3 region: CSATQQGNEQFF. The CDR3 nucleotides read TGCAGTGCCACCCAGCAGGGTAATGAGCAGTTCTTC.

The chain joins TRBV6-1 to TRBJ2-2; 8 nucleotides agree with TRBD1. From germline, CDR1 is MNHNS and CDR2 SASEGT. The CDR3 consists of 15 residues. The V segment lost 5 bases and the J segment 5 bases; nucleotides outside the gene matches: 7. The CDR3 protein is CASSPDRGRTGELFF. In DNA, the CDR3 is TGTGCCAGCAGTCCCGACAGGGGACGGACCGGGGAGCTGTTTTTT.

This clonotype came up many times. The rearrangement links TRBV7-3 to TRBJ2-2; D unresolved. Germline CDR1 SGHTA, CDR2 FQGTGA. The CDR3 length is 14 residues. The V end was cut by 5 bases, the J end by 4 bases, with 11 bases between. The CDR3 spells CASSDGLSTGELFF. The CDR3 DNA is TGTGCCAGCAGCGATGGCCTGAGCACCGGGGAGCTGTTTTTT.

Ten or more counts support this clonotype. The chain has TRBV20-1 and TRBJ2-1; 9 positions match TRBD2. Germline assignment: CDR1 DFQATT and CDR2 SNEGSKA (reference sequence). Trimming at V came to 6 bases and at J to 5 bases, leaving 23 bases not matched to a gene. The CDR3 has 19 residues. The CDR3 DNA sequence: TGCAGTGCCCCCATTCCCCGGCTAGCGGGGTTCCCCCCTCACAATGAGCAGTTCTTC. Translated: CSAPIPRLAGFPPHNEQFF.

In this sample, this clonotype turned up many times. The chain uses TRBV6-1 and TRBJ2-3; TRBD2 agrees at 7 bases. Trimming cost V 6 bases and J 6 bases; bases outside gene matches: 12. The CDR3 consists of 15 residues. The germline V gene has CDR1 MNHNS and CDR2 SASEGT. CDR3 coding DNA: TGTGCCAGCAGGGTGCGACTAGCCCAGCTGGATACGCAGTATTTT. This encodes CASRVRLAQLDTQYF.

The chain has TRBV15 and TRBJ2-2, with D possibly matching TRBD2 (6 bases). Germline loops: CDR1 LNHNV, CDR2 YYDKDF (reference sequence). The V end lost 0 bases, the J end lost 4 bases, and 9 bases lay between the germline ends. CDR3 length: 15 residues. The CDR3 nucleotides are TGTGCCACCAGCAGAGAGGCGGGGAGCACCGGGGAGCTGTTTTTT. Amino acids: CATSREAGSTGELFF.

On this clonotype itself: A much larger clone is a single base away; this may be a read error. This rearrangement joins TRBV7-2 to TRBJ2-6, with TRBD1 matching over 7 bases. Germline trimming cut 2 bases from V and 2 bases from J; bases unmatched to any gene: 3. CDR1 and CDR2 from the germline V gene are SGHTA and FQGNSA. The CDR3 contains 16 residues. The CDR3 is CASSLRGTAGANVLTF. The CDR3 DNA is TGTGCCAGCAGCTTAAGGGGGACAGCTGGGGCCAACGTCCTGACTTTC.

The chain recombines TRBV28 with TRBJ2-7, with a tentative D call TRBD1 (6 bases). Trimming cost V 6 bases and J 4 bases, with 10 bases left between them. The CDR3 has 12 residues. The germline CDR1 and CDR2 sequences are MDHEN and SYDVKM. CDR3: CASRDSLYEQYF. DNA for the CDR3: TGTGCCAGCAGGGACAGCCTATACGAGCAGTACTTC.

This clonotype was observed a few times. The chain is built from TRBV15 and TRBJ1-5; D uncertain. Trimming shortened V by 4 bases and J by 6 bases, and 16 bases separated the two germline ends. The CDR3 length is 15 residues. CDR1 is LNHNV and CDR2 is YYDKDF in the germline V gene (reference sequence). The CDR3 region has the DNA TGTGCCACCAGCAAGGACCAAGATAAGTCTCAGCCCCAGCATTTT. Protein sequence: CATSKDQDKSQPQHF.

Many counts were recorded for this clonotype. The chain carries TRBV28 and TRBJ2-1; TRBD2 matches at 8 bases. CDR3 length equals 15 residues. CDR1 is MDHEN, CDR2 SYDVKM, per germline. Losses at the gene ends were 3 bases for V and 4 bases for J; bases not matched to a gene: 5. The CDR3 region has the DNA TGTGCCAGCAGTTTTGTAGCGGGGATGTACAATGAGCAGTTCTTC. This sequence encodes CASSFVAGMYNEQFF.

This clonotype came up many times. The chain recombines TRBV20-1 with TRBJ1-1; no reliable D call. Per the germline V gene, CDR1 is DFQATT and CDR2 is SNEGSKA (reference sequence). The CDR3 runs 13 residues. V lost 6 bases and J 4 bases, leaving 15 bases between the germline ends. CDR3 coding DNA: TGCAGTGCCCCATCGCATACGCGCACTGAAGCTTTCTTT. This encodes CSAPSHTRTEAFF.